These T cell receptor beta chains were read from a single sample in a study of regulatory T cells in long-lasting Graves disease. TCRdb re-analysed the multiplex PCR reads in MiXCR, keeping a single row per CDR3 protein. The data contain hundreds of thousands of distinct CDR3 sequences, approximately 12% of them seen just once; the ten biggest clones take up approximately 9.6%. The data also belong to a second study, concerning T cells in Graves' hyperthyroidism and ophthalmopathy.

The source was peripheral blood mononuclear cells (PBMCs), collected at new diagnosis, from a patient treated with antithyroid drugs. These receptors all stem from a woman under 40 with Graves disease. Each CDR3 is given without its conserved first and last residue.

TRBJ2-1,TRBV28,18,ASSFPLTSGRINSYNEQF
TRBJ1-1,TRBV12-3/TRBV12-4,12,ASSSANMNTEAF
TRBJ1-6,TRBV6-5,18,ASSYSPGTRGPFYNSPLH
TRBJ2-4,TRBV30,13,AWSYLRGAKNIQY
TRBJ2-7,TRBV30,12,ALTTVLYSYEQY
TRBJ2-6,TRBV9,13,ASSVLTTGANVLT
TRBJ2-1,TRBV14,14,ASSPKAGAQYNEQF
TRBJ1-5,TRBV7-8,12,ASSLTPGVQPQH
TRBJ2-1,TRBV24-1,14,ATSDFQGGSYNEQF
TRBJ2-7,TRBV11-1,11,ASTTPPGFEQY
TRBJ2-1,TRBV27,13,ASSLLPDRLSEQF
TRBJ1-3,TRBV20-1,11,SARQAPGNTIY
TRBJ2-7,TRBV19,14,ASSTFDRGHPHEQY
TRBJ2-7,TRBV24-1,11,ATSDGRGDEQY
TRBJ1-1,TRBV28,16,ASSLRFRGNGLNTEAF
TRBJ2-7,TRBV20-1,13,SAQIQGAARYEQY